The present T cell receptor beta chain was sequenced within a study of blood T cells in healthy people across ages. About this clonotype: Its antigen is unidentified.

Germline V gives CDR1 SGHTA, CDR2 FQGNSA. The CDR3 is 14 amino acids. Trimming shortened V by 3 bases and J by 4 bases, and 13 bases separated the two germline ends. The use of a sample-barcoded 5' primer and a J-beta primer mix characterized a second PCR of 7 to 11 cycles. TCRdb used MiXCR to reprocess the 5' RACE reads, holding one entry per CDR3 protein. The table includes around 1.5 million distinct CDR3 sequences, about 35% detected once. Overall study results and limits: Using unsorted PBMCs precluded a conclusive naive versus antigen-experienced comparison. The recorded TCR beta diversity per million T cells decreased in a roughly linear manner with age.

This chain links TRBV7-2 with TRBJ2-7; maybe TRBD1 (6 bases). The receptor comes from a woman aged 25 to 39 in good health. The sample comprised blood. CDR3 bases: TGTGCCAGCAGCTTTCGGGACACGTTATACGAGCAGTACTTC. It is translated as CASSFRDTLYEQYF.